Listed here are 26 T cell receptor beta chains from one sample, sequenced in a study of cytomegalovirus exposure and HLA in healthy donors. Profiled with immunoSEQ multiplex PCR; TCRdb holds only in-frame clones, not every one. The sample consists of approximately 140,000 clones, approximately 86% of them appearing once. Sequenced: PBMCs. The receptors originated from a man younger than 35 in good health and CMV-seropositive.

The V gene is TRBV29-1, the J gene TRBJ1-3; 7 bases map to TRBD1. V was clipped by 7 bases and J by 0 bases; unmatched bases: 9. The CDR3 totals 15 residues. The germline V gene has CDR1 SQVTM and CDR2 ANQGSEA. CDR3 residues: CSAGGGRSSGNTIYF. The CDR3 region has the DNA TGCAGCGCCGGAGGGGGCAGAAGCTCTGGAAACACCATATATTTT.

The V and J genes are TRBV6-6 and TRBJ2-3, with 10 bases matching TRBD2. V was clipped by 10 bases and J by 3 bases; unmatched bases: 4. Per germline, CDR1 MNHNY and CDR2 SVGAGI (reference sequence). The CDR3 runs to 13 residues. The CDR3 protein is CATTLAGTDTQYF. CDR3 DNA sequence: TGTGCCACTACACTAGCGGGGACAGATACGCAGTATTTT.

The CDR3 loop is CATSRDSLNSPLHF. The CDR3 DNA reads TGTGCCACCAGCAGAGATTCCCTCAATTCACCCCTCCACTTT. V is TRBV15 and J is TRBJ1-6; no clear D gene. Germline-derived CDR1 and CDR2 are LNHNV and YYDKDF (reference sequence). Trimming removed 0 bases at V and 7 bases at J, with 7 bases between. The CDR3 extends over 14 amino acids.

The chain uses TRBV7-9 and TRBJ1-5; tentatively, D is TRBD1 (6 bases). The CDR3 sequence is 19 residues long. Trimming removed 3 bases from V and 0 bases from J, with 21 bases in between. Germline V CDR1 and CDR2: SEHNR, FQNEAQ (reference sequence). This chain's CDR3 is CASSFWNPQGPISNQPQHF. CDR3 coding DNA: TGTGCCAGCAGCTTCTGGAACCCACAGGGCCCGATTAGCAATCAGCCCCAGCATTTT.

This chain links TRBV7-9 with TRBJ1-3; D not resolved. This CDR3 is 16 amino acids long. The germline CDR1 and CDR2 sequences are SEHNR and FQNEAQ (reference sequence). Trimming cost V 3 bases and J 0 bases, with 12 bases left between them. CDR3 loop: CASSLRSGTSGNTIYF. CDR3 in DNA: TGTGCCAGCAGCTTGCGGTCTGGAACCTCTGGAAACACCATATATTTT.

CDR3 in amino acids: CASSLSNEQFF. The CDR3, as DNA: TGTGCCAGCAGCCTGAGCAATGAGCAGTTCTTC. The chain links TRBV5-6 to TRBJ2-1, with D uncertain. This CDR3 has 11 residues. The germline V gene has CDR1 SGHDT and CDR2 YYEEEE. V dropped 4 bases and J dropped 6 bases, with 5 bases sitting between them.

In this sample, this clone turned up once. This sequence joins TRBV7-8 and TRBJ2-7, with a weak D call TRBD2 (5 bases). Germline CDR1 and CDR2: SGHVS and FQNEAQ. The CDR3 has 13 residues. Trimming stripped 4 bases from V and 3 bases from J, with 10 bases between. In DNA form, the CDR3 reads TGTGCCAGCAGCTCCGATAGCGACTACGAGCAGTACTTC. It is translated as CASSSDSDYEQYF.

This clone was counted only a few times. This chain connects TRBV7-9 to TRBJ1-4; 12 nucleotides align to TRBD1. This CDR3 spans 17 amino acids. Germline V lookup: CDR1 SEHNR, CDR2 FQNEAQ (reference sequence). Trimming took 2 bases from V and 8 from J; bases not matched to a gene: 9. As DNA, the CDR3 is TGTGCCAGCAGCTTACCGCCGGGACAGGGGGCCAGGGAAAAACTGTTTTTT. Protein sequence: CASSLPPGQGAREKLFF.

The chain has TRBV6-5 and TRBJ2-7; 11 bases fit TRBD2. CDR3 length equals 15 residues. V was clipped by 6 bases and J by 3 bases; unmatched bases: 7. Germline CDR1 and CDR2: MNHEY and SVGAGI. The CDR3 DNA reads TGTGCCAGCAGGGGTCTAGCGGGAGGTATCTACGAGCAGTACTTC. This translates into CASRGLAGGIYEQYF.

The rearrangement uses TRBV2 and TRBJ2-7; D not certain. CDR1 is SNHLY, CDR2 FYNNEI, per germline. Trimming cost V 4 bases and J 7 bases, with 14 bases left between them. The CDR3 has 13 amino acids. CDR3 in amino acids: CASSGPGYLEQYF. DNA of the CDR3: TGTGCCAGCAGTGGCCCCGGGTATTTAGAGCAGTACTTC.

The rearrangement joins TRBV9 to TRBJ2-7; the match to TRBD2 covers 11 bases. J gave up 2 bases and V 0 bases, and 13 bases lay outside the gene matches. The CDR3 has 19 residues. Germline CDR1 and CDR2: SGDLS and YYNGEE. The CDR3 DNA sequence: TGTGCCAGCAGCGTAGGTTTAACTAGCGGGAGCTCCACTACCTACGAGCAGTACTTC. Protein: CASSVGLTSGSSTTYEQYF. Variable domain in full (rest from reference TRBV9 and TRBJ2-7): DSGVTQTPKHLITATGQRVTLRCSPRSGDLSVYWYQQSLDQGLQFLIQYYNGEERAKGNILERFSAQQFPDLHSELNLSSLELGDSALYFCASSVGLTSGSSTTYEQYFGPGTRLTVT.

V and J are TRBV19 and TRBJ1-2; the D gene is possibly TRBD1 (5 bases). The length of the CDR3 is 15 residues. Trimming cost V 3 bases and J 2 bases, with 13 bases left between them. CDR1 and CDR2 (germline): LNHDA, SQIVND (reference sequence). DNA of the CDR3: TGTGCCAGTAGTATCCCAGGTAGGGGAAACTATGGCTACACCTTC. Its translation is CASSIPGRGNYGYTF.

The chain joins TRBV7-3 to TRBJ2-3; 7 nucleotides line up with TRBD1. Looked up from germline, CDR1 is SGHTA and CDR2 is FQGTGA. There are 16 residues in the CDR3. V was clipped by 5 bases and J by 4 bases; unmatched bases: 12. CDR3 in amino acids: CASSQPGTEASDTQYF. The CDR3 DNA sequence: TGTGCCAGCAGCCAACCCGGGACAGAGGCCTCAGATACGCAGTATTTT.

This chain joins TRBV20-1 and TRBJ1-2; D not certain. This CDR3 is 11 amino acids long. Germline CDR1 reads DFQATT; CDR2 reads SNEGSKA (reference sequence). The CDR3 protein is CLAIANYGYTF. The CDR3 DNA is TGCCTCGCCATAGCCAACTATGGCTACACCTTC.

The chain couples TRBV2 to TRBJ1-2; 7 bases fit TRBD1. Germline loops: CDR1 SNHLY, CDR2 FYNNEI. With V trimmed by 1 base and J by 5 bases, 13 bases remained unmatched. The CDR3 consists of 17 residues. The CDR3 reads CASSEVGQPFWEYGYTF. In DNA form, the CDR3 reads TGTGCCAGCAGTGAAGTGGGACAGCCTTTCTGGGAATATGGCTACACCTTC.

The chain links TRBV2 to TRBJ1-4; no reliable D call. This CDR3 spans 14 amino acids. CDR1 and CDR2 (germline): SNHLY, FYNNEI. V was trimmed by 8 bases and J by 7 bases, leaving 17 bases between them. CDR3 sequence (DNA): TGTGCCAGCGGCGAGGGATCCGGAGGTGAAAAACTGTTTTTT. Translating it yields CASGEGSGGEKLFF.

This clone was recorded once. V usage is TRBV5-1 and J usage is TRBJ1-2; D is undetermined. The CDR3 has 12 residues. Trimming pared 4 bases from V and 6 bases from J, leaving 10 bases between. Germline lookup yields CDR1 SGHRS and CDR2 YFSETQ. As DNA, the CDR3 is TGCGCCAGCAGCCCCGGAGCTGATGGCTACACCTTC. Translating it yields CASSPGADGYTF.

This rearrangement joins TRBV5-1 to TRBJ1-1, with 7 bases lining up with TRBD1. CDR1 and CDR2 from the germline V gene are SGHRS and YFSETQ. This CDR3 is built from 18 residues. Trimming at V came to 1 base and at J to 2 bases, leaving 14 bases not matched to a gene. The CDR3 DNA sequence: TGCGCCAGCAGCTTGATGAGGGGGCTACGCGGGTTTAACACTGAAGCTTTCTTT. This codes for CASSLMRGLRGFNTEAFF.

V and J are TRBV7-8 and TRBJ2-7; tentatively, D is TRBD2 (5 bases). Germline assignment: CDR1 SGHVS and CDR2 FQNEAQ. Trimming stripped 5 bases from V and 4 bases from J, with 12 bases between. CDR3 length: 13 residues. Here the CDR3 reads CASSLGDRYEQYF. Here the CDR3 DNA reads TGTGCCAGCAGCCTGGGAGATCGTTACGAGCAGTACTTC.

J is TRBJ2-3 and V is TRBV9, with unresolved D. Between the trimmed V and J ends, which lost 2 bases and 0 bases, there was a span of 10 bases. In germline, CDR1 is SGDLS, CDR2 YYNGEE. The CDR3 is 15 residues long. Written as DNA, the CDR3 is TGTGCCAGCAGCGTGCTCGGTGCGAGCACAGATACGCAGTATTTT. This sequence encodes CASSVLGASTDTQYF.

V usage is TRBV2 and J usage is TRBJ2-7, with TRBD2 matching 12 bases. V shed 5 bases and J 6 bases; nucleotides not matched to a gene: 2. CDR1 and CDR2 from the germline V gene are SNHLY and FYNNEI. There are 13 residues in the CDR3. CDR3 loop: CASSLAGGSEQYF. The DNA of the CDR3 is TGTGCCAGCAGTCTAGCGGGGGGGTCCGAGCAGTACTTC.

The V call is TRBV7-3, the J call TRBJ2-5, with 7 bases identical to TRBD2. With 5 bases clipped from V and 2 bases from J, the junction kept 8 bases outside the gene matches. Germline CDR1 reads SGHTA; CDR2 reads FQGTGA. There are 15 residues in the CDR3. The DNA of the CDR3 is TGTGCCAGCAGCCGCACGGGACTAAAACAAGAGACCCAGTACTTC. It translates to CASSRTGLKQETQYF. The whole variable domain, filled in from reference TRBV7-3 and TRBJ2-5, reads GAGVSQTPSNKVTEKGKYVELRCDPISGHTALYWYRQSLGQGPEFLIYFQGTGAADDSGLPNDRFFAVRPEGSVSTLKIQRTERGDSAVYLCASSRTGLKQETQYFGPGTRLLVL.

The J gene is TRBJ2-1, the V gene TRBV30; 7 bases map to TRBD2. From germline, CDR1 is GTSNPN and CDR2 SVGIG (reference sequence). This CDR3 region has 14 residues. J was trimmed by 4 bases and V by 5 bases; bases with no gene match: 8. For the CDR3, the DNA is TGTGCCTGGGCGCAGGGACTAACATACAATGAGCAGTTCTTC. Translated: CAWAQGLTYNEQFF.

V is TRBV28 and J is TRBJ1-2, with D possibly matching TRBD1 (6 bases). The V and J ends lost 6 bases and 3 bases respectively, with 11 bases between them. CDR1 is MDHEN and CDR2 is SYDVKM in the germline V gene. This CDR3 comprises 13 residues. As DNA, the CDR3 is TGTGCCAGCAGCAACAGGGTTGACTATGGCTACACCTTC. This gives the protein CASSNRVDYGYTF.

This sequence joins TRBV7-2 and TRBJ2-7; 7 nucleotides line up with TRBD1. Germline CDR1 is SGHTA and CDR2 is FQGNSA. The CDR3 consists of 13 residues. The trim removed 5 bases at V and 6 bases at J, leaving 7 bases unmatched. CDR3: CASSPHRDSEQYF. Written as DNA, the CDR3 is TGTGCCAGCAGCCCACACCGGGACAGCGAGCAGTACTTC.

The chain employs TRBV28 and TRBJ1-2, with no clear D. The CDR3 is 14 residues long. Deletions cut 4 bases from V and 2 bases from J, with 11 bases between. Germline V CDR1 and CDR2: MDHEN, SYDVKM. DNA for the CDR3: TGTGCCAGCAGTTCGGCGGGCCTCAACTATGGCTACACCTTC. Translating gives CASSSAGLNYGYTF.